This entry describes one T cell receptor (beta chain). Its specificity is unknown. Only in-frame clones appear in the TCRdb table, and some are missing; sequencing was by immunoSEQ multiplex PCR. This sample has about 52,000 clones, with around 94% found just once. This related bone marrow graft donor gave peripheral blood on the day of marrow donation. The data were taken from a study of T cells after posttransplantation cyclophosphamide. Overall study findings and caveats: Donor-recipient repertoire similarity was low at 1-2 months, rising over year one. After PTCy, TRB diversity resembled that of CNI/methotrexate controls.

The V gene's germline CDR1 is SGHRS and CDR2 YFSETQ. J gave up 1 base and V 3 bases, and 3 bases lay outside the gene matches. The CDR3 extends over 16 amino acids. The chain carries TRBV5-1 and TRBJ2-5, with 13 bases matching TRBD2. This receptor was obtained from a woman aged 25 to 39 in good health and a related stem cell transplant donor. The sample comprised PBMCs. The CDR3: CASSSGLAGAQETQYF. CDR3 DNA sequence: TGCGCCAGCAGCTCCGGACTAGCGGGGGCCCAAGAGACCCAGTACTTC.